The present entry profiles one T cell receptor (beta chain) with its context. The antigen is unknown. The data stem from a study of PD-1 blockade in mismatch repair-deficient tumors. Study summary: Patients had eleven to twelve mismatch repair-deficient cancer types, all previously treated and progressing. Study-wide results and limits: After pembrolizumab, tumor-resident clones rose rapidly, then generally contracted before radiologic responses.

Sequencing was performed with immunoSEQ multiplex PCR; in TCRdb, only in-frame clones are kept and a portion is missing. The sample includes roughly 120,000 clones, roughly 90% of them seen just once. V gave up 0 bases and J gave up 0 bases, with 11 bases separating them. From germline, CDR1 is MNHEY and CDR2 SMNVEV (reference sequence). The CDR3 totals 16 residues. The J gene is TRBJ2-5, the V gene TRBV27; D is undetermined. The sequence came from an adult with mismatch repair-deficient cancer. The source was peripheral blood, collected approximately 72 weeks after starting pembrolizumab. CDR3 in amino acids: CASSLSWVRYQETQYF. DNA for the CDR3: TGTGCCAGCAGTTTATCATGGGTCAGGTACCAAGAGACCCAGTACTTC.